This T cell receptor (beta chain) comes out of a study of human T cells and chemical hapten exposure. Time point: patch test 1, 2 weeks after DPC sensitization. Treatment given: therapeutic diphenylcyclopropenone sensitization with weekly scalp DPC. TCRdb called the RACE reads again in MiXCR, with one record for every CDR3 protein. The sample has about 380,000 distinct CDR3 sequences; 4% to 5.5% are singletons. The origin of this receptor is a woman aged 50 to 65 with alopecia areata. Some clones in this sample may be carry-over from other donors' samples. The sequencing here drew on whole blood, taken in connection with sensitization to the hapten diphenylcyclopropenone (DPC).

The CDR3 DNA sequence: TGTGCCCGAGGGACATCTGGGGCCAACGTCCTGACTTTC. Protein product: CARGTSGANVLTF. The rearrangement uses TRBV2 and TRBJ2-6; a weak D match, TRBD1 (6 bases). V was shortened by 11 bases and J by 1 base, with 9 bases between the two germline ends. This CDR3 region has 13 residues. CDR1 and CDR2 from the germline V gene are SNHLY and FYNNEI.